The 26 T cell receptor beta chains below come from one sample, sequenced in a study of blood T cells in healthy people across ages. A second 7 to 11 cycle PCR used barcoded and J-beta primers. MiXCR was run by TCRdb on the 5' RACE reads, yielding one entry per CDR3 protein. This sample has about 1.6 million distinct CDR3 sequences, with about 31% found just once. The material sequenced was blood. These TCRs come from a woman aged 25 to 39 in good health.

In DNA form, the CDR3 reads TGTGCCAGCAACAATTGGGGAACAGGGAGGGCTGAGCAGTACTTC. Translated, it gives CASNNWGTGRAEQYF. The chain recombines TRBV5-5 with TRBJ2-4, with a tentative D call TRBD2 (7 bases). This CDR3 is 15 amino acids long. CDR1 is SGHKS, CDR2 YYEKEE, per germline (reference sequence). V lost 6 bases, J lost 13 bases, and 26 bases lay in between.

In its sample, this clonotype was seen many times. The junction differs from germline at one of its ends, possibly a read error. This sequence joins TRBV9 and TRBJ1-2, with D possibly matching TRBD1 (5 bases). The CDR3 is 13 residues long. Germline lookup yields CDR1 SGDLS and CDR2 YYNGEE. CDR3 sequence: CASSVGENYGYTF. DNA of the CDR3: TGTGCCAGCAGTGTAGGGGAGAACTATGGCTACACCTTC.

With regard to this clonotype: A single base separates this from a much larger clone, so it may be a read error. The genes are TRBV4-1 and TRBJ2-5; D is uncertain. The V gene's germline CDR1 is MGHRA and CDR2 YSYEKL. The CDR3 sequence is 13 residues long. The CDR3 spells CASSQWRKETQDF. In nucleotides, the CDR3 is TGCGCCAGCAGCCAATGGCGAAAAGAGACCCAGGACTTC.

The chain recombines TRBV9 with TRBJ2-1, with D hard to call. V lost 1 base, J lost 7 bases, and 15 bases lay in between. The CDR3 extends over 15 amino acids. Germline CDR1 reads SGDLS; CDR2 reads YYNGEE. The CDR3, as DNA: TGTGCCAGCAGCGTAAGCCCCGCAGGTGGGAATGAGCAGTTCTTC. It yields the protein CASSVSPAGGNEQFF.

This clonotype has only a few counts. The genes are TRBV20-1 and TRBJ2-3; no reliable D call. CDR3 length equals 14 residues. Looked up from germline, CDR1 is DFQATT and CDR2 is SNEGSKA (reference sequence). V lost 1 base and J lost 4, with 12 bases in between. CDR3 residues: CSARVGTSPDTQYF. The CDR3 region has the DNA TGCAGTGCTAGAGTGGGCACGTCCCCAGATACGCAGTATTTT.

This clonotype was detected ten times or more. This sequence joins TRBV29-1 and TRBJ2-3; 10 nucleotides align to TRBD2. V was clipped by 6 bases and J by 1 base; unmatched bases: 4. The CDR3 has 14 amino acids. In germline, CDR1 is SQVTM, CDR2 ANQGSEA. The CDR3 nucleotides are TGCAGCGTCCCTAGCGGGAGAGGCACAGATACGCAGTATTTT. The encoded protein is CSVPSGRGTDTQYF.

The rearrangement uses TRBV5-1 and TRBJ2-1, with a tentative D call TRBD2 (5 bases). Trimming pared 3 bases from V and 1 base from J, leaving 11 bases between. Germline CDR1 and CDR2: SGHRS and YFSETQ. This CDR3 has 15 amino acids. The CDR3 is CASSSDYQSYNEQFF. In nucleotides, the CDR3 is TGCGCCAGCAGCTCAGACTACCAATCCTACAATGAGCAGTTCTTC. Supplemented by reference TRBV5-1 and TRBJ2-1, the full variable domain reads KAGVTQTPRYLIKTRGQQVTLSCSPISGHRSVSWYQQTPGQGLQFLFEYFSETQRNKGNFPGRFSGRQFSNSRSEMNVSTLELGDSALYLCASSSDYQSYNEQFFGPGTRLTVL.

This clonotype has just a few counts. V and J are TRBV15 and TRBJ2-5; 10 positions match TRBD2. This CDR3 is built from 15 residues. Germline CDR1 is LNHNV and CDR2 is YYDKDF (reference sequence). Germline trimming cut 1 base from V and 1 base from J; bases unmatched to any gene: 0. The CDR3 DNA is TGTGCCACCAGCAGAGCTAGCGGGGGCCAAGAGACCCAGTACTTC. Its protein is CATSRASGGQETQYF.

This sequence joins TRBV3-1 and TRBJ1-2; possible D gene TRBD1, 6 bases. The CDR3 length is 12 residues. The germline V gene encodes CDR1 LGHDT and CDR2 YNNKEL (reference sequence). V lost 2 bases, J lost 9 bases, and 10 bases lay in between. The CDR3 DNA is TGTGCCAGCAGCCAACACCGGGACAGCTACACCTTC. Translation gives CASSQHRDSYTF.

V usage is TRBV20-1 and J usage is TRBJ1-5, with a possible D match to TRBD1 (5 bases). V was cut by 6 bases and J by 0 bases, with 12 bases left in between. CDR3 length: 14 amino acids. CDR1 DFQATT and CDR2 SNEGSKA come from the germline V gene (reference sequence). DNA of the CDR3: TGCAGTGCGAGGAGGGGTTATAGCAATCAGCCCCAGCATTTT. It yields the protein CSARRGYSNQPQHF.

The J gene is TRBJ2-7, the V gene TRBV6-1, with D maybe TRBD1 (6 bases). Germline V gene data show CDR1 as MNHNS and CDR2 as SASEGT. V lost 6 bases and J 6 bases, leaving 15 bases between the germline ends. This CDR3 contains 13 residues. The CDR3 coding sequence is TGTGCCAGCAGAAGGGGTAAGGGGGTCGAGCAGTACTTC. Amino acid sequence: CASRRGKGVEQYF.

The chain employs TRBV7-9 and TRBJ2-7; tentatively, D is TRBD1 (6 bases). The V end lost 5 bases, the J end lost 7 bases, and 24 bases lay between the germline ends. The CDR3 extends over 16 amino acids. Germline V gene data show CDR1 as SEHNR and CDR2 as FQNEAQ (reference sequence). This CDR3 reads CASSPQGTPAIVEQYF. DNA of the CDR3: TGTGCCAGCAGCCCGCAGGGGACGCCGGCGATTGTGGAGCAGTACTTC. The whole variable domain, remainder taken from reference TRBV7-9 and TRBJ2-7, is DTGVSQNPRHKITKRGQNVTFRCDPISEHNRLYWYRQTLGQGPEFLTYFQNEAQLEKSRLLSDRFSAERPKGSFSTLEIQRTEQGDSAMYLCASSPQGTPAIVEQYFGPGTRLTVT.

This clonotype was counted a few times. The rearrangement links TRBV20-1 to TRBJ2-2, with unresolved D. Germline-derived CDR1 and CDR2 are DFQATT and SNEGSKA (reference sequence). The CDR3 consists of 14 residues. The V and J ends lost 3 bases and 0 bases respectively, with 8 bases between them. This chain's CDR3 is CSASIGPNTGELFF. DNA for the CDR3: TGCAGTGCTAGTATTGGCCCGAACACCGGGGAGCTGTTTTTT.

This chain's CDR3 is CSARGRTVSYNEQFF. The CDR3 bases are TGCAGTGCTAGAGGAAGGACGGTCTCCTACAATGAGCAGTTCTTC. J is TRBJ2-1 and V is TRBV20-1; D remains ambiguous. CDR1 and CDR2 (germline): DFQATT, SNEGSKA (reference sequence). This CDR3 is built from 15 residues. The ends were cut back, 1 base at V and 0 bases at J, with 10 bases in the middle.

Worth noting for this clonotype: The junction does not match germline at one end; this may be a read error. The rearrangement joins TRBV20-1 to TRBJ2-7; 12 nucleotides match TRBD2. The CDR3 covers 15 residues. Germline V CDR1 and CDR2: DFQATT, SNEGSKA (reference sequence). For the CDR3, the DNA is TGCGGTGCTAGAGATCCGACTAGCGGGGGATACGAGCAGTACTTC. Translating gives CGARDPTSGGYEQYF.

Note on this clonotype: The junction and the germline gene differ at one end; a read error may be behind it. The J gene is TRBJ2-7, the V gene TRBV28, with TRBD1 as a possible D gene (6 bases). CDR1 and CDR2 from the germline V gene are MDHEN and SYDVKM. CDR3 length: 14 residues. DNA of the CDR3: TGTGCCGGCAGTCAGGGGCTCGGCCCCTACGAGCAGTACTTC. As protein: CAGSQGLGPYEQYF.

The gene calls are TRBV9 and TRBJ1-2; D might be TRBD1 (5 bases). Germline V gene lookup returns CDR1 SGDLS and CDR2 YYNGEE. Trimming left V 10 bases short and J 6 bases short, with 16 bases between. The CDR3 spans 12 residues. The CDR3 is CADYRSRDGYTF. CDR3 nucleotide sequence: TGTGCCGATTACAGGTCTCGAGATGGCTACACCTTC. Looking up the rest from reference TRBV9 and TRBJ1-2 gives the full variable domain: DSGVTQTPKHLITATGQRVTLRCSPRSGDLSVYWYQQSLDQGLQFLIQYYNGEERAKGNILERFSAQQFPDLHSELNLSSLELGDSALYFCADYRSRDGYTFGSGTRLTVV.

This chain's CDR3 is CASGLGQGVSLYGYTF. The CDR3 coding sequence is TGTGCCAGCGGCCTGGGACAGGGCGTTAGCCTGTATGGCTACACCTTC. The gene calls are TRBV5-4 and TRBJ1-2; 9 bases are a match to TRBD1. From germline, CDR1 is SGHNT and CDR2 YYREEE (reference sequence). This CDR3 contains 16 residues. Losses at the gene ends were 7 bases for V and 5 bases for J; bases not matched to a gene: 15.

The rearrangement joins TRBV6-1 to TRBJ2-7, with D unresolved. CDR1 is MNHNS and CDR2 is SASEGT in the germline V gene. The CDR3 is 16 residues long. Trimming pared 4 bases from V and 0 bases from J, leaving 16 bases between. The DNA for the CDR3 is TGTGCCAGCAGTGGCCTGACATGGAAGCTCTCCTACGAGCAGTACTTC. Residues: CASSGLTWKLSYEQYF.

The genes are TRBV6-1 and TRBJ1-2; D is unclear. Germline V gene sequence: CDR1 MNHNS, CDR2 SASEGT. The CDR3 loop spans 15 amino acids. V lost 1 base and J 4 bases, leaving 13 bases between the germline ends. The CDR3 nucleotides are TGTGCCAGCAGTGAAGAACAGCTATCTAGCTATGGCTACACCTTC. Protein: CASSEEQLSSYGYTF.

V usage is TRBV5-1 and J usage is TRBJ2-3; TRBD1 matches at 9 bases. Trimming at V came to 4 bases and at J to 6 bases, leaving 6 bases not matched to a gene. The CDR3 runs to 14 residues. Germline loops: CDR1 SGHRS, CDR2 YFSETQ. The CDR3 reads CASSVGQGYDTQYF. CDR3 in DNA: TGCGCCAGCAGCGTGGGACAGGGTTACGATACGCAGTATTTT.

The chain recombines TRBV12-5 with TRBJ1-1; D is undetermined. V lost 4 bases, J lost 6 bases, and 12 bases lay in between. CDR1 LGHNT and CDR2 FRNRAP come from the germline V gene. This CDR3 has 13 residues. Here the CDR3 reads CASGSRGEAEAFF. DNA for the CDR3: TGTGCTAGTGGTTCCCGGGGAGAAGCTGAAGCTTTCTTT.

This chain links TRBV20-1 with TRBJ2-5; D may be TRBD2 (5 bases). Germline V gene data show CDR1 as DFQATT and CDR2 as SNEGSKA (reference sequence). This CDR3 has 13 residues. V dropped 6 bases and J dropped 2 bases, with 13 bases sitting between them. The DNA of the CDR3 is TGCAGTGCCATAGGACTGGATCAAGAGACCCAGTACTTC. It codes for CSAIGLDQETQYF.

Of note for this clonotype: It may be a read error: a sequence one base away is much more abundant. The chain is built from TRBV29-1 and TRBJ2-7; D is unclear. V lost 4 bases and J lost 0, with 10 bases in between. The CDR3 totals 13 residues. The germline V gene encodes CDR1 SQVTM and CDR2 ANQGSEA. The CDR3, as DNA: TGCAGCGTTGGTACCAGGAGCTCCTACGAGCAGTACTTC. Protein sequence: CSVGTRSSYEQYF.

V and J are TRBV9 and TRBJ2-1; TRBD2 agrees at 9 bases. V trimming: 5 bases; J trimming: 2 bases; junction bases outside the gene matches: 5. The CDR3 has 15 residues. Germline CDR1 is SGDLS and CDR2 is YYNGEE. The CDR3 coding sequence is TGTGCCAGCAGTACAAGCGGGAGGACCTACAATGAGCAGTTCTTC. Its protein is CASSTSGRTYNEQFF.

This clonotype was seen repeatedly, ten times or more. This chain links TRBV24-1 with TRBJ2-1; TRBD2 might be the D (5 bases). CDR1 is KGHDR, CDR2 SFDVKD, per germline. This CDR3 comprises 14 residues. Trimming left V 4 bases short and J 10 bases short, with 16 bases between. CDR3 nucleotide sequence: TGTGCCACCAGTGACCCGGTCGGGGTTAACGAGCAGTTCTTC. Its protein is CATSDPVGVNEQFF.